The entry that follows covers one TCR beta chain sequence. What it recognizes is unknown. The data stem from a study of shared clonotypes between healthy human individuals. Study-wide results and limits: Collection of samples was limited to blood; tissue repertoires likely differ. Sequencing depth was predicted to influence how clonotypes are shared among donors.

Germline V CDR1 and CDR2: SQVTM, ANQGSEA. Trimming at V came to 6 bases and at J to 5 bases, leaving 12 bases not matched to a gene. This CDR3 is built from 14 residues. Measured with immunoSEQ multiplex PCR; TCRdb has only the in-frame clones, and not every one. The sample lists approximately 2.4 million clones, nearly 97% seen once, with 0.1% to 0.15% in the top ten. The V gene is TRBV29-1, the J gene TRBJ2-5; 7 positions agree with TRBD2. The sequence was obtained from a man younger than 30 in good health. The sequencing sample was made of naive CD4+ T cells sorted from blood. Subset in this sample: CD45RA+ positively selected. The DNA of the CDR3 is TGCAGCGTGGAAACAACAACTAGCGCCGAGACCCAGTACTTC. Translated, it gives CSVETTTSAETQYF.